This record looks at one T cell receptor (beta chain) sequence and its context. Its antigen is not identified. The CDR3 extends over 16 amino acids. Noted time point: week 35, safety follow-up. Vaccine doses each comprised 300 ug of mutant IDH1 20-mer peptide, with topical imiquimod. Vaccinations, eight in total, occurred in weeks 1, 3, 5, 7, 11, 15, 19, 23. New WHO grade 3 or 4 astrocytomas that were IDH1-mutant and ATRX-lost had been found in donors. This record comes from a study of a mutant IDH1 vaccine in newly diagnosed glioma. Background on the study: Most patients had received both radiotherapy and temozolomide, the prior options being radiotherapy, temozolomide, or both. Week 47 marked visit V13, whereas week 35 marked visit V12.

TCRdb keeps only in-frame clones here, not all; method: immunoSEQ multiplex PCR. The table lists 69,000 or so clones, around nine tenths of them singletons. This chain links TRBV21-1 with TRBJ2-3; the table gives TRBD2 as D, unverified against the DNA. TRBV21-1 is shown as a pseudogene. Sequenced material: PBMCs, taken from a glioma patient whose treatment included an IDH1 peptide vaccine. This TCR was recovered from a man aged 25 to 40 with glioma. DNA of the CDR3: TGTGCCATCCTCAGACGGGAGCGAGTCGGCACAGATACGCAGTATTTT. Protein: CAILRRERVGTDTQYF.